A selection of T cell receptor beta chains follows, all from one sample in a study of T cell responses to AZD1222 COVID-19 vaccine. The repertoire was sequenced with immunoSEQ multiplex PCR; TCRdb's copy has only in-frame clones and lacks some. Among roughly 120,000 clones, around 87% were seen once, and the ten largest hold approximately 2.6%. The sample in question was peripheral blood, obtained 28 days after the second AZD1222 dose. The origin of the receptors is an adult who received the AZD1222 COVID-19 vaccine. Both conserved end residues are part of each CDR3. Not all rows give a size; the values are once, few, many and, for expanded clones, a class.

j_gene,abundance,v_gene,len,CDR3aa
TRBJ2-1,-,TRBV6-2/TRBV6-3,15,CASSYLQLGHNEQFF
TRBJ1-2,-,TRBV11-1,15,CASSLMPGSGNGYTF
TRBJ1-1,-,TRBV19,14,CASSIGAGITEAFF
TRBJ2-1,-,TRBV7-8,16,CASSLATGVVWDKQFF
TRBJ2-5,few,TRBV12-2,16,CASRFVDREGRETQYF
TRBJ2-1,-,TRBV7-9,15,CASSTRFSSYNEQFF
TRBJ1-6,-,TRBV5-6,15,CASSSDRGGRSPLHF
TRBJ2-7,-,TRBV5-1,11,CASSGGYEQYF
TRBJ1-2,-,TRBV18,16,CASSAPGEGRNYGYTF
TRBJ2-1,-,TRBV3-1/TRBV3-2,15,CASSQGTSGDNEQFF
TRBJ2-1,-,TRBV3-1/TRBV3-2,15,CASSHTSGGRNEQFF
TRBJ1-2,few,TRBV3-1/TRBV3-2,12,CASSQENRGYTF
TRBJ2-2,once,TRBV6-4,16,CASSRSGTPNTGELFF
TRBJ1-2,-,TRBV29-1,11,CSVIRGYGYTF
TRBJ1-1,-,TRBV24-1,15,CATFQLTVMNTEAFF
TRBJ1-5,-,TRBV21-1,16,CASSKAGPRNVGPQHF
TRBJ2-7,-,TRBV6-2/TRBV6-3,13,CASSPSSGYEQYF
TRBJ2-7,-,TRBV27,14,CASSRQGADYEQYF
TRBJ1-1,-,TRBV7-2,12,CASSFGNTEAFF
TRBJ2-4,few,TRBV15,15,CATSALGDRGNIQYF
TRBJ2-7,-,TRBV20-1,11,CSGWGGLEQYF
TRBJ1-2,once,TRBV5-1,13,CASSYGTDIGYTF
TRBJ1-6,-,TRBV5-3,15,CARSNPGRRLSPLHF
TRBJ2-5,-,TRBV15,15,CATSKDRGPEETQYF
TRBJ1-1,-,TRBV7-9,14,CASSPTTAYTEAFF
TRBJ1-1,-,TRBV7-3,15,CASSLEGAVNTEAFF
TRBJ2-1,-,TRBV28,13,CATKRGPYNEQFF
TRBJ2-2,once,TRBV30,14,CAWSVGVNTGELFF
TRBJ1-6,-,TRBV7-8,13,CASSLSPDSPLHF